This T cell receptor (beta chain) was captured by sequencing in a study of T cells in Graves' hyperthyroidism and ophthalmopathy. RNA transcripts were the template for amplifying TCR beta CDR3 regions. HTBI primers drove first-round RT-PCR of the TCR CDR3. From the multiplex PCR reads, TCRdb called clonotypes with MiXCR, one entry per CDR3 protein. Among approximately 400,000 distinct CDR3 sequences listed, 15% to 19% were seen once. The clonotype comes from a woman aged 18-29 years with Graves' hyperthyroidism that later progressed to Graves' ophthalmopathy. Material for sequencing was blood.

The CDR3, as DNA: TGTGCCAGCAGCGAGGACCCTACGGGAGAGCAGTACTTC. It yields the protein CASSEDPTGEQYF. This chain uses TRBV2 with TRBJ2-7; D may be TRBD2 (5 bases). Per the germline V gene, CDR1 is SNHLY and CDR2 is FYNNEI. This CDR3 is built from 13 residues. Trimming removed 6 bases from V and 7 bases from J, with 16 bases in between.